Reported below is one T cell receptor (beta chain). These data are taken from a study of blood T cell repertoires in COVID-19. Study overall: Some COVID-19 samples were acute and others convalescent; all came from the United States, Italy and Spain.

Germline assignment: CDR1 DFQATT and CDR2 SNEGSKA (reference sequence). This CDR3 is 11 amino acids long. V lost 3 bases and J lost 4, with 4 bases in between. Original methodology: Amplification of reference gene primers was used by the study to estimate nucleated cell counts. Measured with immunoSEQ multiplex PCR; TCRdb has only the in-frame clones, and not every one. For V, J and clone size, that table is used; D and trimming come from the DNA. This sample yields around 390,000 clones, of which just under 90% are seen a single time; approximately 10% belongs to the top ten. Either two negative PCRs, clearance, or symptom resolution qualified Cohort 3 donors as recovered.

The chain joins TRBV20-1 to TRBJ2-1; D call uncertain. This sequence was found in a woman aged 50 to 60 who had recovered from COVID-19. The sequenced sample consisted of PBMCs or T cells enriched from blood (not recorded which). The CDR3 sequence is CSASFYNEQFF. The CDR3 DNA is TGCAGTGCTAGCTTTTACAATGAGCAGTTCTTC.